This is a list of T cell receptor beta chains from one sample in a study of beta chain features in type 1 diabetes. TCRdb's copy holds only in-frame clones and misses some; the assay was immunoSEQ multiplex PCR. The sample yields a few hundred thousand clones, roughly 11% seen once. Input material: naive CD4+ T cells from blood. These receptors originate from a woman aged 25 to 39 in good health. The CDR3 runs from the conserved cysteine through the conserved F or W. The D gene is left open where the match is weak. Some rows mark clone size as missing; the rest say once, few, many or name a class of expanded clone.

CDR3aa,CDR3nt,j_gene,abundance,d_gene,v_gene
CAWSTGTSTDTQYF,TGTGCCTGGAGCACCGGGACTAGCACAGATACGCAGTATTTT,TRBJ2-3,few,-,TRBV30
CASSLLAGSYNEQFF,TGTGCCAGCAGCCTACTAGCGGGGTCCTACAATGAGCAGTTCTTC,TRBJ2-1,-,TRBD2,TRBV6-4
CASSLGVSGGNEQYF,TGCGCCAGCAGCTTGGGTGTTAGCGGGGGAAACGAGCAGTACTTC,TRBJ2-7,few,TRBD2,TRBV5-1
CAFSGTGETQYF,TGTGCCTTTAGTGGGACAGGGGAGACCCAGTACTTC,TRBJ2-5,few,TRBD1,TRBV30
CASSLSNTGELFF,TGTGCTAGCAGCTTATCTAACACCGGGGAGCTGTTTTTT,TRBJ2-2,few,-,TRBV7-7
CASSVGLGRVGYYNEQFF,TGTGCCAGCAGCGTAGGTTTGGGCAGGGTAGGATACTACAATGAGCAGTTCTTC,TRBJ2-1,-,-,TRBV9
CASSHARGSPGRYTEAFF,TGCGCCAGCAGCCACGCGCGCGGGTCGCCTGGCAGGTACACTGAAGCTTTCTTT,TRBJ1-1,-,-,TRBV4-3
CASSPAGTGAYEQYF,TGTGCCAGCAGCCCAGCGGGGACAGGGGCTTACGAGCAGTACTTC,TRBJ2-7,-,TRBD1,TRBV6-1
CASSDRDRNTEAFF,TGTGCCAGCAGCGACCGGGACAGGAACACTGAAGCTTTCTTT,TRBJ1-1,once,TRBD1,TRBV7-8
CASSSTSGETQYF,TGTGCCAGCAGCTCCACTAGTGGAGAGACCCAGTACTTC,TRBJ2-5,few,-,TRBV7-3
CASKQGNEQFF,TGTGCCAGCAAACAGGGGAATGAGCAGTTCTTC,TRBJ2-1,-,TRBD1,TRBV19
CASSESRSSTGELFF,TGTGCCAGCAGTGAAAGTAGGAGTAGCACCGGGGAGCTGTTTTTT,TRBJ2-2,few,-,TRBV2
CASPGGEYEQYF,TGTGCCAGCCCAGGTGGGGAGTACGAGCAGTACTTC,TRBJ2-7,-,-,TRBV19
CASSVSQSGPYNEQFF,TGTGCCAGCAGCGTAAGTCAGAGCGGTCCCTACAATGAGCAGTTCTTC,TRBJ2-1,-,-,TRBV9
CASSLGTSGSTDTQYF,TGCGCCAGCAGCTTGGGGACTAGCGGGAGTACAGATACGCAGTATTTT,TRBJ2-3,-,TRBD2,TRBV5-1
CASSLAGGANYGYTF,TGCGCCAGCAGCTTGGCCGGAGGGGCTAACTATGGCTACACCTTC,TRBJ1-2,few,-,TRBV5-1
CASSRGAEASYNEQFF,TGTGCCAGCTCACGGGGTGCGGAGGCCTCCTACAATGAGCAGTTCTTC,TRBJ2-1,-,-,TRBV18
CASSLAGTGKTEAFF,TGTGCCAGCAGCTTAGCCGGGACAGGGAAGACTGAAGCTTTCTTT,TRBJ1-1,-,TRBD1,TRBV7-8
CASSVEAGNEQFF,TGTGCCAGCAGCGTAGAGGCGGGAAATGAGCAGTTCTTC,TRBJ2-1,few,-,TRBV9
CASSPPEGRLPGANVLTF,TGTGCCAGCTCACCACCGGAAGGGAGGTTGCCTGGGGCCAACGTCCTGACTTTC,TRBJ2-6,few,-,TRBV18
CASSTQGPTNEKLFF,TGCGCCAGCAGCACGCAGGGCCCAACTAATGAAAAACTGTTTTTT,TRBJ1-4,-,-,TRBV5-1
CAGDRGTADTQYF,TGTGCCGGGGACAGGGGTACGGCAGATACGCAGTATTTT,TRBJ2-3,few,TRBD1,TRBV30
CASRPGGDEQFF,TGTGCCAGCAGACCGGGAGGGGATGAGCAGTTCTTC,TRBJ2-1,few,TRBD2,TRBV7-9
CASTQGGPGANVLTF,TGTGCCAGCACCCAGGGAGGACCTGGGGCCAACGTCCTGACTTTC,TRBJ2-6,-,-,TRBV6-5
CASSPQRQQAILAKNIQYF,TGTGCCAGCTCACCACAGAGACAGCAAGCCATCCTAGCCAAAAACATTCAGTACTTC,TRBJ2-4,-,-,TRBV18
CSVERLASGSDEQFF,TGCAGCGTTGAGAGGCTGGCTAGCGGGAGCGATGAGCAGTTCTTC,TRBJ2-1,-,TRBD2,TRBV29-1
CASSAEGWDTQYF,TGTGCCAGCAGTGCGGAGGGTTGGGATACGCAGTATTTT,TRBJ2-3,-,-,TRBV2
CASSIAKGNQPQHF,TGTGCCAGTAGCATTGCTAAGGGGAATCAGCCCCAGCATTTT,TRBJ1-5,-,-,TRBV19
CASSLAGGIETQYF,TGTGCCAGCAGCTTGGCGGGAGGGATAGAGACCCAGTACTTC,TRBJ2-5,-,TRBD2,TRBV7-9
CAIRPTGSDTQYF,TGTGCCATCAGGCCGACGGGATCCGATACGCAGTATTTT,TRBJ2-3,-,-,TRBV10-3
CASSMGLDLTDTQYF,TGTGCCAGCAGCATGGGACTAGACCTCACAGATACGCAGTATTTT,TRBJ2-3,-,TRBD2,TRBV5-4
CASSYGDRRSYEQYF,TGTGCCAGCAGTTACGGGGACAGGCGTTCCTACGAGCAGTACTTC,TRBJ2-7,-,TRBD1,TRBV6-6
CASSPGQGYGYTF,TGCGCCAGCAGCCCTGGACAGGGCTATGGCTACACCTTC,TRBJ1-2,-,TRBD1,TRBV5-1
CAWSFDRGAYNEQFF,TGTGCCTGGAGTTTCGACAGGGGGGCGTACAATGAGCAGTTCTTC,TRBJ2-1,few,TRBD1,TRBV30
CSVVRGHEQFF,TGCAGCGTTGTAAGGGGCCATGAGCAGTTCTTC,TRBJ2-1,many,-,TRBV29-1
CASSSPGQGTTDTQYF,TGTGCCAGCAGTTCCCCTGGACAGGGTACTACAGATACGCAGTATTTT,TRBJ2-3,few,TRBD1,TRBV28
CASSSTGQGDTDTQYF,TGTGCCAGCAGCTCTACGGGACAGGGGGACACAGATACGCAGTATTTT,TRBJ2-3,-,TRBD1,TRBV7-9
CASSKERESSYEQYF,TGTGCCAGCAGCAAGGAGCGGGAGAGCTCCTACGAGCAGTACTTC,TRBJ2-7,few,TRBD2,TRBV2
CASSQGQGASSGNTIYF,TGCGCCAGCAGCCAAGGACAGGGGGCGAGCTCTGGAAACACCATATATTTT,TRBJ1-3,once,TRBD1,TRBV4-1